This T cell receptor beta chain emerged from a study of blood T cell repertoires in COVID-19. In the study overall: Sites in the United States, Italy and Spain provided acute and convalescent COVID-19 samples. Sources were T cells, B-cell-depleted T cells, or PBMCs; the material itself was cDNA or gDNA.

Per the original data handling: Researchers report that nucleated cell counts were estimated from reference gene primer amplification. This table comes from immunoSEQ multiplex PCR, and its TCRdb copy is limited to in-frame clones, with some not included. V, J and clone size are those of that table, while D and trimming were read from the DNA. The sample lists fewer than 150,000 clones; under 85% were seen once. The CDR3 runs 14 residues. V shed 3 bases and J shed 0 bases, with 6 bases lying between them. Germline V gene sequence: CDR1 MNHEY, CDR2 SMNVEV (reference sequence). Sample: peripheral blood. This receptor was obtained from a woman at least 80 years old in a cohort sampled during active or convalescent COVID-19. This chain connects TRBV27 to TRBJ1-3; D is undetermined. In DNA form, the CDR3 reads TGTGCCAGCAGTTTTTCGGGCTCTGGAAACACCATATATTTT. It specifies CASSFSGSGNTIYF.